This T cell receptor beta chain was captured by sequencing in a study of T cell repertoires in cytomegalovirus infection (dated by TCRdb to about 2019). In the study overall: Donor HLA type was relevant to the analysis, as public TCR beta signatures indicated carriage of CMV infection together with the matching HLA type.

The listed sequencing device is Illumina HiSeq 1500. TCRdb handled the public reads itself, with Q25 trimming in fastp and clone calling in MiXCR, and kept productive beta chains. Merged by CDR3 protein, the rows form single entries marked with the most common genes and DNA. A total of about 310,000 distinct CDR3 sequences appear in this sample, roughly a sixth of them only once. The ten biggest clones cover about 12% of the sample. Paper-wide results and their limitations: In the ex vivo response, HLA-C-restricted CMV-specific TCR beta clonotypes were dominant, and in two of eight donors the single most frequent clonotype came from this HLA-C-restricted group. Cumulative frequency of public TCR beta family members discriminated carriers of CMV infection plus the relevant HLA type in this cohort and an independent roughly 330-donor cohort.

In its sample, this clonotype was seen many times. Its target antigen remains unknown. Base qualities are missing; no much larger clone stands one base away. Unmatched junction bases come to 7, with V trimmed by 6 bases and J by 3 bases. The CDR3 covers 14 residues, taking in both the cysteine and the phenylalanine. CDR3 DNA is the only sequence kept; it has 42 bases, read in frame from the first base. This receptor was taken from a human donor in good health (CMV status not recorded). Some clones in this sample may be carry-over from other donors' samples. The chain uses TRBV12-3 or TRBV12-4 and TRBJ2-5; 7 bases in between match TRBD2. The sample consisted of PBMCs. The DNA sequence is TGTGCCAGCAGAGACGGGGGGACGGAAGAGACCCAGTACTTC. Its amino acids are CASRDGGTEETQYF.